This T cell receptor beta chain derives from a study of T cell responses to AZD1222 COVID-19 vaccine. Study-level results: Spike-specific TCR repertoires showed rising breadth and depth after two AZD1222 doses. The peak T cell response came first, and repertoires were sampled only after it. At baseline, just 6 or 7 AZD1222 recipients tested seropositive. Nearly half of the spike-specific TCRs reportedly recognize variant regions that carry no mutations.

Generated by immunoSEQ multiplex PCR, the TCRdb table keeps only in-frame clones and is missing some. The sample has about 84,000 clones; approximately 85% are singletons. A note on this clone: Antigen: not known.

Trimming stripped 6 bases from V and 1 base from J, with 8 bases between. Per the germline V gene, CDR1 is KGHSH and CDR2 is LQKENI. The CDR3 spans 13 residues. This chain connects TRBV18 to TRBJ2-3; possible D gene TRBD1, 5 bases. Sequencing used peripheral blood, obtained 28 days after the second AZD1222 dose. The receptor was isolated from an adult who received the AZD1222 COVID-19 vaccine. CDR3 sequence: CASSKTGTDTQYF. CDR3 DNA: TGTGCCAGCTCGAAGACAGGCACAGATACGCAGTATTTT.